This record covers a single T cell receptor beta chain. The antigen is not known. These data belong to a study of cytomegalovirus exposure and HLA in healthy donors. Study observations and caveats: There were some public TCRs occurring in many donors, but most TCR sequences were rare.

In the PCR, 60 Vbeta and 13 Jbeta primers were used. Authors' processing steps: Roughly 10 million shared chains were among tens of millions of unique TCR beta chains counted in a later analysis. Assay: immunoSEQ multiplex PCR; the TCRdb copy retains only in-frame clones and omits some. V and J calls and clone size are copied from that table; D and trimming were computed from the DNA. Here the sample spans 55,000 to 80,000 clones, about 71% being singletons. The CDR3 extends over 14 amino acids. Germline assignment: CDR1 SGHDT and CDR2 YYEEEE. The J segment lost 4 bases and the V segment lost 1 base, leaving 1 base of the junction unmatched.

The source of this sequence is a man aged 55 to 70 in good health and CMV-seropositive. The material sequenced was PBMCs. The chain links TRBV5-6 to TRBJ1-3, with 8 bases lining up with TRBD1. The CDR3: CASSLRQGGNTIYF. CDR3 nucleotide sequence: TGTGCCAGCAGCTTGAGACAGGGGGGAAACACCATATATTTT.